This paragraph covers one T cell receptor beta chain sequence. A junction boundary mismatches the germline segment, possibly from a read error. The data were taken from a study of cytomegalovirus exposure and HLA in healthy donors. The primer mix had 60 Vbeta and 13 Jbeta primers. Assay used: immunoSEQ multiplex PCR; TCRdb lists only in-frame clones, some missing. The sample has 150,000 or so clones, 70% seen once. Germline V gene sequence: CDR1 KGHSH, CDR2 LQKENI. This CDR3 spans 15 amino acids. The sequence was obtained from a woman aged 55-69 years in good health and CMV-seropositive. The chain employs TRBV18 and TRBJ1-3; D gene unclear. Sequenced: PBMCs. The CDR3 region is CASSPLAGSGNTIYF. The CDR3 nucleotides are TGTGCCAGCTCCCCACTGGCGGGCTCTGGAAACACCATATATTTT.